This T cell receptor beta chain is drawn from a study of OX40 agonist ivuxolimab in advanced cancers. The study's findings and limits: The study found that CD8+ T cells averaged more expanded clones than CD4+.

Repertoires were generated with immunoSEQ multiplex PCR, while TCRdb's copy carries only in-frame clones and drops some. The sample lists tens of thousands of clones, 80% to 95% occurring once. The V gene end was trimmed by 5 bases and the J gene end by 0 bases; junction bases not matched to a gene: 12. This CDR3 comprises 19 residues. From germline, CDR1 is SGHVS and CDR2 FQNEAQ. This clone was counted once. Its antigen is unknown. This receptor was identified in an adult with an advanced solid tumor such as melanoma, head and neck, liver or kidney cancer. The chain joins TRBV7-8 to TRBJ2-3; 12 nucleotides align to TRBD2. Here the sequenced sample was CD4+ or CD8+ T cells sorted from blood, taken in a trial of the OX40 agonist ivuxolimab. Written as DNA, the CDR3 is TGTGCCAGCAGCGTCCCCGGGACTAGCGGGTTATCTAGCACAGATACGCAGTATTTT. This codes for CASSVPGTSGLSSTDTQYF.